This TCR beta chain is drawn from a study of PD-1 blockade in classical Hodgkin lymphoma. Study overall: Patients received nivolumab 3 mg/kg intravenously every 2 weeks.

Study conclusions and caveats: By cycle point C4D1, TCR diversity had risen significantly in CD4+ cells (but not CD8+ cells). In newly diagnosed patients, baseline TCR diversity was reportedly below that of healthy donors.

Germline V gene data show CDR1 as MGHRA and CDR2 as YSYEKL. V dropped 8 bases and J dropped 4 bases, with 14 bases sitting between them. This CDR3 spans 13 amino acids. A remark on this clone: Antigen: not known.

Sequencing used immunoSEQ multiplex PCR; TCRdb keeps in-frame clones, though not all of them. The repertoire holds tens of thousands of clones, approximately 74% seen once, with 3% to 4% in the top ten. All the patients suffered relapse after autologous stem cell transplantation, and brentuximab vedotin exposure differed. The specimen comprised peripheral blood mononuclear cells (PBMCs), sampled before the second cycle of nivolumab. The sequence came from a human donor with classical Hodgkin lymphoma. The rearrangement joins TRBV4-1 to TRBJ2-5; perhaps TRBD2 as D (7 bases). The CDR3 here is CASAHGGRETQYF. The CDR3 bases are TGCGCCAGCGCGCACGGGGGGCGAGAGACCCAGTACTTC.